The rows below give T cell receptor beta chains drawn from one sample of a study of post-analysis software for immune sequencing data. TCRdb analysed the PCR reads with MiXCR anew, one entry per CDR3 protein. The sample holds some 370,000 distinct CDR3 sequences, about a third seen once. The sequencing input was blood. Receptors were obtained from a girl aged 10-17 years with multiple sclerosis. Each CDR3 is given with its conserved first and last residue. Each record gives: D gene, V gene, clone size, J gene, CDR3 protein. The D gene is left open where the match is weak. The size of a clone is reported for some rows only, either as once, few or many, or as a class for expanded clones.

>-|TRBV3-1|few|TRBJ2-1
CASSQGRARPDEQFF
>TRBD1|TRBV7-8|few|TRBJ1-2
CASSTGTGAVNYGYTF
>-|TRBV2|few|TRBJ1-2
CASRSLGRNGYTF
>TRBD2|TRBV6-2/TRBV6-3|-|TRBJ2-1
CASSYPPELTSGGHNEQFF
>-|TRBV20-1|-|TRBJ2-1
CSATPRDSLTDEQFF
>-|TRBV4-2|-|TRBJ2-7
CASSLLHHAEQYF
>-|TRBV20-1|few|TRBJ1-5
CSARQAGGNQPQHF
>-|TRBV20-1|few|TRBJ2-5
CSASRDIQEAQYF
>TRBD1|TRBV7-6|-|TRBJ2-3
CAGSEGTGTGVTDTQYF
>-|TRBV6-2/TRBV6-3|few|TRBJ2-1
CASSYSLAGLGDEQFF
>-|TRBV10-2|-|TRBJ2-3
CASGSTDTQYF
>-|TRBV5-1|few|TRBJ2-3
CASRAVQGTSDTQYF
>-|TRBV5-1|-|TRBJ2-1
CASRDGGVSNEQFF
>-|TRBV7-9|-|TRBJ2-7
CASSFASSSYEQYF
>TRBD1|TRBV3-1|-|-
CASSRTRQGRFYEQYF
>-|TRBV4-1|-|TRBJ2-3
CASSQALRQESTDTQYF
>-|TRBV29-1|many|TRBJ2-5
CSVVLWQDQETQYF
>-|TRBV28|-|TRBJ1-1
CASSVDRYPNTEAFF
>TRBD1|TRBV6-2/TRBV6-3|-|TRBJ1-5
CASSTTGTGKNQPQHF
>TRBD2|TRBV3-1|-|TRBJ2-1
CASSPGTSGGHEQFF
>-|TRBV4-3|-|TRBJ2-7
CASSQDRHSSYEQYF
>-|TRBV20-1|few|TRBJ2-1
CSGDGAFTSSYNEQFF
>-|TRBV6-5|few|TRBJ1-1
CASSDHRDTEAFF
>TRBD1|TRBV4-1|-|TRBJ1-2
CASSSRQGRGYTF